This T cell receptor beta chain emerged from a study of early T cells in non-severe SARS-CoV-2 infection. At the level of the study: Sequencing of unsorted whole blood was done on bulk RNA, leaving chains unpaired.

In this sample, this clonotype turned up many times. This CDR3 spans 14 amino acids. The J segment lost 8 bases and the V segment lost 3 bases, leaving 3 bases of the junction unmatched. Per the germline V gene, CDR1 is WNHNN and CDR2 is SYGVQD (reference sequence). The library protocol tagged individual cDNA molecules with unique molecular identifiers. TCRdb redid the calling of the 5' RACE reads with MiXCR, one entry per CDR3 protein. The table records 35,000 to 40,000 distinct CDR3 sequences, around 6.1% of them present only once. The sample consisted of whole blood. The chain is built from TRBV10-1 and TRBJ2-3; 12 bases line up with TRBD2. The sequence was collected from an adult who was a healthcare worker with PCR-confirmed SARS-CoV-2 infection or an uninfected control (not recorded which). CDR3 region: CASSDRLAGVTQYF. As DNA, the CDR3 is TGCGCCAGCAGTGACCGACTAGCGGGAGTTACGCAGTATTTT.